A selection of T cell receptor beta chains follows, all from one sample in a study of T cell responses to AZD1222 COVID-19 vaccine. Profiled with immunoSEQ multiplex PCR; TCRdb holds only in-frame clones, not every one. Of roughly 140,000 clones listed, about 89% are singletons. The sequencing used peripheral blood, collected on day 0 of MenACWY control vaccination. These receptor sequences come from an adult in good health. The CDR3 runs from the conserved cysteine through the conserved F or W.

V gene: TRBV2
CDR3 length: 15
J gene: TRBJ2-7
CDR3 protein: CASSDGLARTYEQYF

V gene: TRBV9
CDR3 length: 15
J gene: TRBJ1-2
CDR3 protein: CASSPGPMVLYGYTF

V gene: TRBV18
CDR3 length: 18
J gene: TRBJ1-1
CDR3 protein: CASSLKGDRLLPNTEAFF

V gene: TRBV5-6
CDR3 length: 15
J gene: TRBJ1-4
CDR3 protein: CASSLGLTLNEKLFF

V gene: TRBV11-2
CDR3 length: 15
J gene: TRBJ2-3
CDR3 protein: CASSPILRSTDTQYF

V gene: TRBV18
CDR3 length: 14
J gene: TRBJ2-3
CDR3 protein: CASSPGANTDTQYF

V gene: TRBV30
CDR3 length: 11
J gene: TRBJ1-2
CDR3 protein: CAWREGAVYTF

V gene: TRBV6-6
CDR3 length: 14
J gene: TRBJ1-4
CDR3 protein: CASNGQGFSEKLFF

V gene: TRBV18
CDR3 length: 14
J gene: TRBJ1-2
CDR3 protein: CASSPMDRDYGYTF

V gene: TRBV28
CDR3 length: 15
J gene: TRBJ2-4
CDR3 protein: CASSLAGDDKNIQYF

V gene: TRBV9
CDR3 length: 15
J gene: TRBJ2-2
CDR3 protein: CASSAVSHLTGELFF

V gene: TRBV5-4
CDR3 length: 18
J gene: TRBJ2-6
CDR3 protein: CASSPRSGGGSGANVLTF

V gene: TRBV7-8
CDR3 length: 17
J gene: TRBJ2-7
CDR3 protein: CASSLGLGGASSYEQYF

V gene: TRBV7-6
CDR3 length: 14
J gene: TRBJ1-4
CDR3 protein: CASSKTGGNEKLFF

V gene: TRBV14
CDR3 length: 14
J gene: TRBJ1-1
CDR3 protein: CASSQARQGGEAFF

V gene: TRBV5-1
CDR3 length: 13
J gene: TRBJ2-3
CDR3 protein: CASSLAGADTQYF

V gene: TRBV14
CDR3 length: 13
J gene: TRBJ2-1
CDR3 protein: CASSQGPNNEQFF

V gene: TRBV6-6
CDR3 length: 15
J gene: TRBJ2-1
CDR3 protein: CASTRLAGGPHEQFF

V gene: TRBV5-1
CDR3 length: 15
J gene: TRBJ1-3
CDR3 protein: CASSPGGQGGNTIYF

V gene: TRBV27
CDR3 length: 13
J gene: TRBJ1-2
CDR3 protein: CASNDKAIYGYTF

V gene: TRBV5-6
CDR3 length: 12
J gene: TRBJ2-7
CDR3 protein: CASSLGQNEQYF

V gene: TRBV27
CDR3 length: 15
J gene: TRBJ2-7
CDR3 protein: CASSSPGGSRYEQYF

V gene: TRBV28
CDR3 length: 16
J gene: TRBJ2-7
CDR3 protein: CASSLLSGQGAWEQYF

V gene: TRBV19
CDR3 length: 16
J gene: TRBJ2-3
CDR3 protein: CASSIVFGQGGDTQYF

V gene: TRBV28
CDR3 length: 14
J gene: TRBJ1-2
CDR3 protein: CASITGGSYYGYTF

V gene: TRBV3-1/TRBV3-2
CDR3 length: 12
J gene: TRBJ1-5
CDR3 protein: CASSQEGRSQHF

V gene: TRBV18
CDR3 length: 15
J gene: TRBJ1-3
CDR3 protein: CASSPRASSGNTIYF

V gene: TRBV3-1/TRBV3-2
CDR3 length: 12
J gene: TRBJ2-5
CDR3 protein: CASSQVSETQYF

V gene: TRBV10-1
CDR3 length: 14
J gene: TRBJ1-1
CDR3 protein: CASSSGQAGPEAFF

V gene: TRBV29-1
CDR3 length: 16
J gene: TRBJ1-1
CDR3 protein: CSVAKADRGLNTEAFF

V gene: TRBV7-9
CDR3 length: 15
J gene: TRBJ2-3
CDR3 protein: CASTQRGQPTDTQYF

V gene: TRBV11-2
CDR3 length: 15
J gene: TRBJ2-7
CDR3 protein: CASSLLAGASYEQYF

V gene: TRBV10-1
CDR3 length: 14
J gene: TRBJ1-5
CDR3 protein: CASSEGGSNQPQHF

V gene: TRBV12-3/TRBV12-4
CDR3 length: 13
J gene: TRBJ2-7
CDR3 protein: CASSLSAGREQYF

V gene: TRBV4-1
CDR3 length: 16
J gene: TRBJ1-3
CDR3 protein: CASSPYRSLSGNTIYF

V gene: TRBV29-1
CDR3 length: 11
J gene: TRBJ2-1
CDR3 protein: CSVGPYNEQFF

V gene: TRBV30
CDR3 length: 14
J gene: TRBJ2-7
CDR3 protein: CAWSVQGAIHEQYF

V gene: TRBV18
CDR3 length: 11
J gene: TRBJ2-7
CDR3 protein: CASSPNYEQYF

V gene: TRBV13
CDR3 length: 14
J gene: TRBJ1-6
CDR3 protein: CASSSGQGRSPLHF

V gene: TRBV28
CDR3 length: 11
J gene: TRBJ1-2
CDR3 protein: CASRVQRGYTF